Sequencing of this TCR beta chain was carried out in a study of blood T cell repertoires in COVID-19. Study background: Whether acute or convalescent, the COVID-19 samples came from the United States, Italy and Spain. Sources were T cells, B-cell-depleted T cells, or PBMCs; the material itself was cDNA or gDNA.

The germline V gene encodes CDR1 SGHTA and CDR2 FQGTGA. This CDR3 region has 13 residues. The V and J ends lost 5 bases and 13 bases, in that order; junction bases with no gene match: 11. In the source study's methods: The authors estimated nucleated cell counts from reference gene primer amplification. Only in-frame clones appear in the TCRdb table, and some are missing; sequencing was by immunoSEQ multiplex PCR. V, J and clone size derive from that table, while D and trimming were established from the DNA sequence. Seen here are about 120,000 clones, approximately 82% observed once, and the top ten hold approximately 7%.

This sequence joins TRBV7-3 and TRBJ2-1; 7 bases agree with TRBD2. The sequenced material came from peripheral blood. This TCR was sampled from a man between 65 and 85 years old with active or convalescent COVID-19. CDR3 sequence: CASSKSTRGVQFF. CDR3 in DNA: TGTGCCAGCAGCAAGAGTACCCGGGGGGTACAGTTCTTC.